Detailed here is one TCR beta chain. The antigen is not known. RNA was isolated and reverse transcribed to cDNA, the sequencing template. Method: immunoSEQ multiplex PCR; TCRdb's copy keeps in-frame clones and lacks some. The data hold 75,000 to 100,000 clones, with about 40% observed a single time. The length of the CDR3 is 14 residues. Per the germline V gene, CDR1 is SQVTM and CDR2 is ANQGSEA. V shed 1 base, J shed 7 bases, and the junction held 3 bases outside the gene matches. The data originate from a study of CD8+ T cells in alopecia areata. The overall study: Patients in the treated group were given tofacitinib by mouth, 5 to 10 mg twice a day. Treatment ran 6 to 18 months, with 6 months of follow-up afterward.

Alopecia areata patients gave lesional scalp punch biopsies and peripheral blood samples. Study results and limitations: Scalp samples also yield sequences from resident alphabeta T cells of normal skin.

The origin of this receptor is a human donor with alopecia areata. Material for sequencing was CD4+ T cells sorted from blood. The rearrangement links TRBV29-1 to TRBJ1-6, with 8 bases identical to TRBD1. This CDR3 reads CSVEAGQGNSPLHF. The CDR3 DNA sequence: TGCAGCGTTGAAGCCGGACAGGGCAATTCACCCCTCCACTTT.